This T cell receptor beta chain is from a study of tumor-infiltrating lymphocytes in primary liver carcinoma. Study information: Sequenced samples came back with roughly 3.65 to 8 million productive TCRbeta reads, and the counts looked alike across tissue types.

Concerning this clonotype itself: The antigen is undetermined.

Unsorted bulk tissue, about 18-32 mg of it, served as the source for co-extraction of RNA and DNA. The study's findings and limits: Reduced overlap was seen in tumor-adjacent and tumor-blood pairs versus tumor region pairs. A significantly higher top-250-clone fraction was recorded for tumors than for blood (p = 0.039).

A constant-region primer served to make TCR beta cDNA from about 530 ng total RNA. Three nested multiplex PCR rounds, a slightly modified ARM-PCR, produced the libraries for TCR beta. The study ran its first two PCR rounds for approximately 10 cycles each, using TRBV1-TRBV30 forward primers and a C-beta reverse primer. TCRdb ran MiXCR on the multiplex PCR reads and lists one entry per CDR3 protein. The sample has over 100,000 distinct CDR3 sequences; under 70% are singletons. Deletions cut 2 bases from V and 1 base from J, with 14 bases between. Germline CDR1 LNHDA, CDR2 SQIVND (reference sequence). CDR3 length equals 17 residues.

Input material: tumor-adjacent normal liver tissue. The origin of this receptor is a woman in her sixties with primary liver carcinoma and hepatitis B virus infection. This chain links TRBV19 with TRBJ2-2, with D perhaps TRBD2 (5 bases). The CDR3 spells CASSIRPGIGNTGELFF. The DNA of the CDR3 is TGTGCCAGTAGTATAAGACCCGGGATAGGGAACACCGGGGAGCTGTTTTTT.